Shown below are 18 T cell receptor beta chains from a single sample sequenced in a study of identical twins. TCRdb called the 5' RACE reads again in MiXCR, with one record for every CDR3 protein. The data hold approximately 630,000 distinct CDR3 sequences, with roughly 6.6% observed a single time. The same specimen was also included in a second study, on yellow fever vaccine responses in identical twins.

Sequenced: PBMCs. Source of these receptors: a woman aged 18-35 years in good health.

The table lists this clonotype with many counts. The CDR3 is CASSPQPSGPLAKNIQYF. CDR3 coding DNA: TGCGCCAGCAGCCCACAGCCCTCCGGTCCCCTAGCCAAAAACATTCAGTACTTC. The V and J genes are TRBV5-1 and TRBJ2-4, with D hard to call. CDR1 is SGHRS, CDR2 YFSETQ, per germline. The CDR3 contains 18 residues. Trimming took off 4 bases at V and 0 bases at J, with 20 bases between the two ends.

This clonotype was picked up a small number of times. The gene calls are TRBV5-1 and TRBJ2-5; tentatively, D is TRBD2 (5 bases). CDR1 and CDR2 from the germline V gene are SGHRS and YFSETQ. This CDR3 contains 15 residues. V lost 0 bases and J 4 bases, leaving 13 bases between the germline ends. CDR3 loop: CASSLVGGGVETQYF. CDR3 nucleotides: TGCGCCAGCAGCTTGGTGGGCGGAGGTGTAGAGACCCAGTACTTC.

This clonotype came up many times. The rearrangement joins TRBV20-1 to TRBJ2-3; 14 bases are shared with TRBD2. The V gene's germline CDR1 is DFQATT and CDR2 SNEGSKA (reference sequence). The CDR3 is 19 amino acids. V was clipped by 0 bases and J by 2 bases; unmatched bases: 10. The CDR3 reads CSARDGPWTSGGHTDTQYF. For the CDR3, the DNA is TGCAGTGCTAGAGATGGGCCCTGGACTAGCGGGGGGCACACAGATACGCAGTATTTT.

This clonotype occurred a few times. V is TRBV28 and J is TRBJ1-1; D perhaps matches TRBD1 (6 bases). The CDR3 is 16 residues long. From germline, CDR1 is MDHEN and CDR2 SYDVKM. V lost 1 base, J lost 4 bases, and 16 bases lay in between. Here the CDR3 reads CASSLSRGAGVTEAFF. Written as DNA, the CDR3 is TGTGCCAGCAGTTTATCCCGGGGGGCCGGGGTCACTGAAGCTTTCTTT.

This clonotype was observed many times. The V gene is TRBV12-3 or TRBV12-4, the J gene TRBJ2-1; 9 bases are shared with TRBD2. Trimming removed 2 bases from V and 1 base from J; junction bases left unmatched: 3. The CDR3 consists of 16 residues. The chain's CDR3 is CASSLRREGSYNEQFF. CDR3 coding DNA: TGTGCCAGCAGTTTAAGGCGGGAGGGTTCCTACAATGAGCAGTTCTTC.

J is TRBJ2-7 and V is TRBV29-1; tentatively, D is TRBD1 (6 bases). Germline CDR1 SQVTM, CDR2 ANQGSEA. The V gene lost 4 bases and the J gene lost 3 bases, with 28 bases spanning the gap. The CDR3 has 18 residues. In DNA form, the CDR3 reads TGCAGCGTTGCCCCCCTCATCTTCGACACAGGGAGAAACTACGAGCAGTACGTC. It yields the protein CSVAPLIFDTGRNYEQYV.

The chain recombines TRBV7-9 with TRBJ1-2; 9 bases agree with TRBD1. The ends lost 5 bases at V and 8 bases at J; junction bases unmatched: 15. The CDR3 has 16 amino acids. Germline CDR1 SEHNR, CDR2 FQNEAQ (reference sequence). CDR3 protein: CASSASGTGWLVGYTF. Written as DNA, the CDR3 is TGTGCCAGCAGCGCCTCCGGGACAGGGTGGCTGGTGGGCTACACCTTC.

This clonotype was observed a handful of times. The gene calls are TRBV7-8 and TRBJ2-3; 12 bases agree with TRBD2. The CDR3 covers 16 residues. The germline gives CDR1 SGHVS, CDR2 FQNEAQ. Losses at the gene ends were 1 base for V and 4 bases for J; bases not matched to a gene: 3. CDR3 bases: TGTGCCAGCAGCTTAGGATCTAGCGGGGGGGCAGATACGCAGTATTTT. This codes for CASSLGSSGGADTQYF.

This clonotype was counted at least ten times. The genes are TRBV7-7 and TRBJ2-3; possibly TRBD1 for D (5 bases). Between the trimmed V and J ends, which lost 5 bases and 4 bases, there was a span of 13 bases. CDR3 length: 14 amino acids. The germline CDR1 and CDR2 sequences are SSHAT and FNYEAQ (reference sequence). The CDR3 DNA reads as TGTGCCAGCAGCGACAGTCGGGCTCCAGATACGCAGTATTTT. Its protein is CASSDSRAPDTQYF.

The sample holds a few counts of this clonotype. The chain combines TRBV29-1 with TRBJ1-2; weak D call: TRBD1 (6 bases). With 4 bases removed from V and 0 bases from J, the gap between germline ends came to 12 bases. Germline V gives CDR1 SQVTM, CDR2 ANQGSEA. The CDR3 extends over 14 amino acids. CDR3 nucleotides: TGCAGCGTTGTAGGGGGACTTACTAACTATGGCTACACCTTC. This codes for CSVVGGLTNYGYTF. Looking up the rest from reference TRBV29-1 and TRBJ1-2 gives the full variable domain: SAVISQKPSRDICQRGTSLTIQCQVDSQVTMMFWYRQQPGQSLTLIATANQGSEATYESGFVIDKFPISRPNLTFSTLTVSNMSPEDSSIYLCSVVGGLTNYGYTFGSGTRLTVV.

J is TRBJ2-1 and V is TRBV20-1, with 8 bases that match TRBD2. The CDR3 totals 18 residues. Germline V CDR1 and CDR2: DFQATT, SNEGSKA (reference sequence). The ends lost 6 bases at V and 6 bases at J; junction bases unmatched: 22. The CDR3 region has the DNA TGCAGTGCCGATATCTTTGTTCATTACCAGCGGGAGTTCAATGAGCAGTTCTTC. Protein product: CSADIFVHYQREFNEQFF.

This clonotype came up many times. The CDR3, as DNA: TGTGCCAGCAGCCAACGACTAGCGACCTCCTACGAGCAGTACTTC. This gives the protein CASSQRLATSYEQYF. The chain links TRBV12-3 or TRBV12-4 to TRBJ2-7, with TRBD2 identical over 8 bases. The CDR3 runs 15 residues. V gave up 6 bases and J gave up 0 bases; unmatched junction bases: 7.

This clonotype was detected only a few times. CDR3 in DNA: TGTGCCAGCAGCCAAGCCCTGTTAGGCGGGACGCAGTTCTTC. It yields the protein CASSQALLGGTQFF. This chain connects TRBV14 to TRBJ2-1; perhaps TRBD2 as D (6 bases). V lost 1 base and J lost 12, with 16 bases in between. CDR1 SGHDN and CDR2 FVKESK come from the germline V gene. This CDR3 has 14 residues. Full variable domain (rest looked up from reference TRBV14 and TRBJ2-1): EAGVTQFPSHSVIEKGQTVTLRCDPISGHDNLYWYRRVMGKEIKFLLHFVKESKQDESGMPNNRFLAERTGGTYSTLKVQPAELEDSGVYFCASSQALLGGTQFFGPGTRLTVL.

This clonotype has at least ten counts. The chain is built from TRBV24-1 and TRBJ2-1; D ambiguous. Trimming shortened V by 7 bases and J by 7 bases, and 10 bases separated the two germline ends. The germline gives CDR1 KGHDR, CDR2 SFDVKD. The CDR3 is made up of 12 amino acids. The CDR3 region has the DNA TGTGCCACCAGGACCCCGGATAATGAGCAGTTCTTC. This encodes CATRTPDNEQFF.

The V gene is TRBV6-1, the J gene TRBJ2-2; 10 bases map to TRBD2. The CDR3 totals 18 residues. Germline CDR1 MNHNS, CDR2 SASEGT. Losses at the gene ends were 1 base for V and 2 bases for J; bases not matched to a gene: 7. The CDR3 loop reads CASSEGLAGASNTGELFF. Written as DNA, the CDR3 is TGTGCCAGCAGTGAAGGGCTAGCGGGGGCCTCAAACACCGGGGAGCTGTTTTTT.

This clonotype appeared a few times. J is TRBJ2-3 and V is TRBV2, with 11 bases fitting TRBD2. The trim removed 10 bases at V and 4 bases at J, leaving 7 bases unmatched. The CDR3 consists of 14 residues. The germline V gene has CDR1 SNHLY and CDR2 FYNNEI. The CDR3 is CANAGTSGADTQYF. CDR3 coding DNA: TGTGCCAATGCAGGGACTAGCGGTGCAGATACGCAGTATTTT.

In nucleotides, the CDR3 is TGTGCCAGCAGCCAAGGAGACAAGGGCTACACCTTC. As protein: CASSQGDKGYTF. This chain uses TRBV3-1 with TRBJ1-2; D call uncertain. The V end was cut by 1 base, the J end by 8 bases, with 8 bases between. CDR1 is LGHDT and CDR2 is YNNKEL in the germline V gene (reference sequence). The CDR3 has 12 amino acids.

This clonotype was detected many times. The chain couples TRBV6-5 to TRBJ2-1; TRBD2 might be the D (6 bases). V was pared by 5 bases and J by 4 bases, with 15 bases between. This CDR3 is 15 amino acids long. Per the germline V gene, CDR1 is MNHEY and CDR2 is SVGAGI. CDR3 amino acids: CASSTRRGSYNEQFF. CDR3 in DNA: TGTGCCAGCAGTACTCGGCGGGGTTCTTACAATGAGCAGTTCTTC.